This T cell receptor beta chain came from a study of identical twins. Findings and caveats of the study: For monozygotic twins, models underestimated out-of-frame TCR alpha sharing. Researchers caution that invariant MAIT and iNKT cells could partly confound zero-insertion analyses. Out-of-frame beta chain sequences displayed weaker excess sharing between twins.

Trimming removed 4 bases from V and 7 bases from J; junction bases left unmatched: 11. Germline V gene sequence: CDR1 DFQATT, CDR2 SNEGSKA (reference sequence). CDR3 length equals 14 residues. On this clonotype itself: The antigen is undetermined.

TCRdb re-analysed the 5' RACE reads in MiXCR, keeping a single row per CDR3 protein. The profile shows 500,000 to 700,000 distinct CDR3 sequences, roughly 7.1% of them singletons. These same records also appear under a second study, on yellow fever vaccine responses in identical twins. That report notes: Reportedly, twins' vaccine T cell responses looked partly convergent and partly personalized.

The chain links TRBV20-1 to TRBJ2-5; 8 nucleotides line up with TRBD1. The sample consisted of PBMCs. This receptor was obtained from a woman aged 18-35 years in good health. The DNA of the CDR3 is TGCAGTGCTATGCTGGACAGGGCTGGGTGGACCCAGTACTTC. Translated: CSAMLDRAGWTQYF.